The 25 T cell receptor beta chains reported below all come from one sample, sequenced in a study of T cells expressing NK-cell markers. Reanalyzing the 5' RACE reads, TCRdb keeps one entry per CDR3 protein, without DNA. Its table lists around 380,000 distinct CDR3 sequences. The sequenced sample was blood T cells: a sorted CD56 or NKG2C T cell subset, CD4+ or CD8+ T cells, or bulk PBMC T cells (not recorded which). Source of these receptors: a woman aged 45-60 years in good health.

The J gene is TRBJ2-2, the V gene TRBV3-1; TCRdb lists TRBD2, though no DNA is available to test this call. In germline, CDR1 is LGHDT, CDR2 YNNKEL (reference sequence). The CDR3 runs to 14 residues. The CDR3 here is CASSQASKTGELFF.

The chain employs TRBV20-1 and TRBJ2-7; TCRdb's D call, TRBD1, is unchecked because there is no DNA. CDR1 is DFQATT, CDR2 SNEGSKA, per germline (reference sequence). The CDR3 totals 15 residues. The CDR3 sequence is CSAQDRGRPSYEQYF.

This chain's CDR3 is CASSLDRRPQETQYF. The J gene is TRBJ2-5, the V gene TRBV7-2. The CDR3 loop spans 15 amino acids. Germline V gene data show CDR1 as SGHTA and CDR2 as FQGNSA. Complete variable domain (other parts from reference TRBV7-2 and TRBJ2-5): GAGVSQSPSNKVTEKGKDVELRCDPISGHTALYWYRQSLGQGLEFLIYFQGNSAPDKSGLPSDRFSAERTGGSVSTLTIQRTQQEDSAVYLCASSLDRRPQETQYFGPGTRLLVL.

The chain is built from TRBV11-2 and TRBJ2-1; TCRdb's D gene call, TRBD2, goes unchecked for lack of DNA. This CDR3 region has 16 residues. Germline CDR1 and CDR2: SGHAT and FQNNGV. This CDR3 is CASRSRRSGNYNEQFF.

The genes are TRBV2 and TRBJ1-5; there is no DNA to check the TCRdb D call of TRBD1. This CDR3 has 15 amino acids. The V gene's germline CDR1 is SNHLY and CDR2 FYNNEI. CDR3 sequence reads: CASSPRDRLNQPQHF.

This chain's CDR3 is CASSFQSLMAGASGYTF. This rearrangement joins TRBV5-1 to TRBJ1-2; TCRdb designates TRBD1, a call that cannot be tested without DNA. CDR3 length: 17 residues. CDR1 SGHRS and CDR2 YFSETQ come from the germline V gene.

The chain links TRBV5-1 to TRBJ1-1. The CDR3 sequence is 12 residues long. CDR1 is SGHRS and CDR2 is YFSETQ in the germline V gene. The CDR3 loop is CASSGTSTEAFF.

The CDR3 protein is CASGGDRSFYEQYF. The J gene is TRBJ2-7, the V gene TRBV12-3 or TRBV12-4; without DNA, the TCRdb call of TRBD1 cannot be checked. The CDR3 is 14 amino acids.

The chain has TRBV3-1 and TRBJ2-7; TCRdb designates TRBD2, a call that cannot be tested without DNA. The CDR3 loop spans 14 amino acids. Germline V lookup: CDR1 LGHDT, CDR2 YNNKEL (reference sequence). CDR3 region: CASSLLGVSYEQYF.

CDR3 amino acids: CSARAIVSNEKLFF. The chain joins TRBV20-1 to TRBJ1-4. Germline CDR1 reads DFQATT; CDR2 reads SNEGSKA (reference sequence). This CDR3 has 14 amino acids.

The CDR3 sequence is CAISELSNTEAFF. This chain joins TRBV10-3 and TRBJ1-1. Germline V gene sequence: CDR1 ENHRY, CDR2 SYGVKD. The CDR3 spans 13 residues.

V and J are TRBV11-2 and TRBJ2-4; TCRdb picks TRBD2, but there is no DNA to check that call. Looked up from germline, CDR1 is SGHAT and CDR2 is FQNNGV. This CDR3 comprises 19 residues. The CDR3 loop reads CASSFGLAGVKVAKNIQYF.

This chain links TRBV4-2 with TRBJ2-7; TCRdb gives TRBD2 as the D gene, but with no DNA this cannot be confirmed. The CDR3 spans 15 residues. Per the germline V gene, CDR1 is LGHNA and CDR2 is YNFKEQ. CDR3: CASSQGSGEPYEQYF.

This chain uses TRBV5-1 with TRBJ1-3; TCRdb's D call of TRBD1 is untestable without DNA. Germline V gene data show CDR1 as SGHRS and CDR2 as YFSETQ. The CDR3 contains 15 residues. This CDR3 reads CASSSGTGAGNTIYF.

The chain has TRBV19 and TRBJ1-5. Germline V gene lookup returns CDR1 LNHDA and CDR2 SQIVND (reference sequence). CDR3 length: 15 residues. The CDR3: CASSIGLEVHQPQHF.

This sequence joins TRBV12-3 or TRBV12-4 and TRBJ2-2; absent DNA, TCRdb's TRBD1 call cannot be checked. CDR3 length: 15 amino acids. CDR3 protein: CASSLGTANTGELFF.

The chain is built from TRBV12-3 or TRBV12-4 and TRBJ1-1; TCRdb's assignment of TRBD1 cannot be checked, as there is no DNA. The CDR3 length is 15 residues. Here the CDR3 reads CASGEQGPGDTEAFF.

The chain recombines TRBV2 with TRBJ1-2; as DNA is missing, the TRBD1 call by TCRdb cannot be tested. This CDR3 has 13 amino acids. CDR1 SNHLY and CDR2 FYNNEI come from the germline V gene. The CDR3 here is CASSGPSTGIHTF.

The chain links TRBV14 to TRBJ1-1; TCRdb outputs TRBD1, but without DNA this stays unchecked. CDR3 length: 14 residues. In germline, CDR1 is SGHDN, CDR2 FVKESK. The CDR3 loop reads CASRPQGATAEAFF.

This rearrangement joins TRBV18 to TRBJ2-7; with no DNA, the TCRdb D assignment of TRBD1 cannot be verified. Germline V gives CDR1 KGHSH, CDR2 LQKENI. The CDR3 spans 14 residues. CDR3 amino acids: CASSPTGGKYEQYF.

J is TRBJ2-1 and V is TRBV20-1; TCRdb lists TRBD2, though no DNA is available to test this call. The CDR3 contains 19 residues. Germline-derived CDR1 and CDR2 are DFQATT and SNEGSKA (reference sequence). The CDR3 sequence is CSATSGLAVSKSSYNEQFF.

The chain employs TRBV27 and TRBJ2-5. The CDR3 consists of 15 residues. CDR1 and CDR2 (germline): MNHEY, SMNVEV (reference sequence). The CDR3 loop is CASSLTWVGQETQYF.

This chain's CDR3 is CASSFLGREAFF. The V gene is TRBV7-4, the J gene TRBJ1-1. The V gene's germline CDR1 is SGHVT and CDR2 SQSDAQ. This CDR3 has 12 residues.

This chain joins TRBV6-5 and TRBJ2-1; TCRdb reports TRBD1, a call that lacks DNA to check it against. CDR1 MNHEY and CDR2 SVGAGI come from the germline V gene. There are 14 residues in the CDR3. CDR3 amino acids: CASSRQGDGNEQFF.

This chain uses TRBV5-1 with TRBJ2-1; with no DNA, the TCRdb D assignment of TRBD1 cannot be verified. CDR1 is SGHRS, CDR2 YFSETQ, per germline. The CDR3 has 14 residues. Here the CDR3 reads CASSLNPGGNEQFF.